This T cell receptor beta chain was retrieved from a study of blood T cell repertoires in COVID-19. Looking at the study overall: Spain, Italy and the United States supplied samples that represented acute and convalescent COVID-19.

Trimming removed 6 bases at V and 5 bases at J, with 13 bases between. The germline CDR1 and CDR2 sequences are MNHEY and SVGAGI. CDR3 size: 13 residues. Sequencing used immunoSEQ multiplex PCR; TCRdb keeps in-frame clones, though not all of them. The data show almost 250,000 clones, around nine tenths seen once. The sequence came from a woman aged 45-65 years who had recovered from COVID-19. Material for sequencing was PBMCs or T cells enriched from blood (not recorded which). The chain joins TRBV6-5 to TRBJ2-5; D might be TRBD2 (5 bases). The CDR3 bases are TGTGCCAGCAGCCCGGACTTGGAGGAGACCCAGTACTTC. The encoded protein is CASSPDLEETQYF.